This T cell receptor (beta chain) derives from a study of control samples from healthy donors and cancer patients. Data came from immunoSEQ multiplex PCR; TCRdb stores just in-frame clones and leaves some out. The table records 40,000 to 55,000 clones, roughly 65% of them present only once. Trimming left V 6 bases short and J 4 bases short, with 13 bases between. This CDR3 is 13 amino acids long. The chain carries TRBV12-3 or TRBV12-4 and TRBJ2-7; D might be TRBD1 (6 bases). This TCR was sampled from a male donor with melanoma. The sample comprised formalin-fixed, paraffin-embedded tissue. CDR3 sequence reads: CASSQGRQYEQYF. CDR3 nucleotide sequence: TGTGCCAGCAGCCAGGGGCGGCAGTACGAGCAGTACTTC.